This T cell receptor (beta chain) was found in a study of CXCR3-negative and CXCR3-positive naive CD8 T cells. General study findings and limits: Naive CXCR3-negative and CXCR3-positive cells had similar TRBV-TRBJ usage; memory differed. Diversity in memory CD8+ cells fell much lower than the comparably high levels seen in both naive subsets. Naive subsets expressed similar surface CD5; TRB CDR3 features served to infer TCR strength. CXCR3-positive naive cells had TRB CDR3s that were more hydrophobic than CXCR3-negative naive cells had.

All TRB cDNA libraries came from 5' RACE performed with UMI labels. TCRdb re-called the 5' RACE reads; one entry per CDR3 protein, DNA not given. This sample lists about 89,000 distinct CDR3 sequences; its ten largest clones have approximately 1.1%. This CDR3 has 15 amino acids. Germline lookup yields CDR1 MNHEY and CDR2 SMNVEV (reference sequence). Those CD8+ T cells considered naive were CD45RO-CCR7+CD27+CD95-. In the case of this clonotype: Its antigen is still unknown.

The TCR was taken from a human donor in good health. Some clones in this sample may be carry-over from other donors' samples. The sequenced material came from naive CXCR3+ CD8+ T cells from blood. The subset is: CD45RO-CCR7+CD27+CD95- naive CD8+ T cells expressing CXCR3 (TNR3+). The rearrangement uses TRBV27 and TRBJ2-2; with no DNA, the TCRdb D assignment of TRBD1 cannot be verified. CDR3 residues: CASSPDPTSTGELFF.